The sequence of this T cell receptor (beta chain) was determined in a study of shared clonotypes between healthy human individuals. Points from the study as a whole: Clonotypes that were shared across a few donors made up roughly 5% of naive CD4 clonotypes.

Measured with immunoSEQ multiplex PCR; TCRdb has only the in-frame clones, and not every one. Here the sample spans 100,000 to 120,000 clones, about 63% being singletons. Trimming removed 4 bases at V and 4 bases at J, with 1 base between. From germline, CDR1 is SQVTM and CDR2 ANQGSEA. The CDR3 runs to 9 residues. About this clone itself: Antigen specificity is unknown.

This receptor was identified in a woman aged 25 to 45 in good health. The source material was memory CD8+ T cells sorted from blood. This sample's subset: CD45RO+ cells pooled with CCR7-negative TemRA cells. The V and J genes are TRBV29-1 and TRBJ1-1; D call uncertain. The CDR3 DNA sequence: TGCAGCGTTGGCACTGAAGCTTTCTTT. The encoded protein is CSVGTEAFF.